This TCR beta chain was sequenced in a study of blood T cell repertoires in COVID-19. About the research overall: Specimens from acute and convalescent COVID-19 originated in the United States, Italy and Spain. PBMCs, B-cell-depleted T cells, or T cells were the source of the cDNA or gDNA that made up the material.

The authors' processing: Scientists estimated how many nucleated cells there were by amplifying reference gene primers. Assay: immunoSEQ multiplex PCR; the TCRdb copy retains only in-frame clones and omits some. D and trimming come from the DNA, and the V and J calls and clone size come from that table. The sample contains 55,000 to 75,000 clones, about 81% of which appear only once. The CDR3 is 14 amino acids. Germline CDR1 and CDR2: SGHRS and YFSETQ. The V gene lost 2 bases and the J gene lost 0 bases, with 8 bases spanning the gap. The receptor's source is a human donor in a cohort sampled during active COVID-19. Material for sequencing was peripheral blood. The chain links TRBV5-1 to TRBJ1-1, with TRBD1 as a possible D gene (6 bases). CDR3 in DNA: TGCGCCAGCAGCTTCTCAGGGGTGAACACTGAAGCTTTCTTT. Translating it yields CASSFSGVNTEAFF.